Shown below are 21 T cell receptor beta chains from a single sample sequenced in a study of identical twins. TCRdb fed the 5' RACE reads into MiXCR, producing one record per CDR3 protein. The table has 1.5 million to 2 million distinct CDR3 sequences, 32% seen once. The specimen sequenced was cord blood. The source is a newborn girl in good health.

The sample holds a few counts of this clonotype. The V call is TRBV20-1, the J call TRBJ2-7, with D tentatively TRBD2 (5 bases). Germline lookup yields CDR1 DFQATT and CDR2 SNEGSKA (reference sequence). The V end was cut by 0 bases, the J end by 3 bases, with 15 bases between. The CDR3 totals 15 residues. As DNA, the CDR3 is TGCAGTGCTAGAGATAGGCGGCTAGCAGGCTACGAGCAGTACTTC. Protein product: CSARDRRLAGYEQYF.

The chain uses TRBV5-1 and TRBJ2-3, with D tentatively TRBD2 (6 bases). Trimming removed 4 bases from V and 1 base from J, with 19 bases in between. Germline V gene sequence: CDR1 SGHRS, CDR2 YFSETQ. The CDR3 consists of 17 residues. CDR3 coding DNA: TGCGCCAGCAGCGCCCTATCTCGCGGGGTCCGCACAGATACGCAGTATTTT. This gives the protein CASSALSRGVRTDTQYF.

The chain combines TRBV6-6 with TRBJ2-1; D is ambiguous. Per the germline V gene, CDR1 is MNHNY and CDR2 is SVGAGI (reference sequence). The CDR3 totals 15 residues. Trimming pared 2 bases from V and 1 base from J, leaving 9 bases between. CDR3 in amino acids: CASSYEATSYNEQFF. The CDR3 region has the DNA TGTGCCAGCAGTTACGAGGCGACATCCTACAATGAGCAGTTCTTC.

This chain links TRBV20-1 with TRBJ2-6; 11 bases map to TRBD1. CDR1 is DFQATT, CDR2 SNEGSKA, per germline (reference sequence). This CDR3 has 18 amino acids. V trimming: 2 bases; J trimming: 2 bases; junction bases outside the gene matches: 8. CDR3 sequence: CSARRWGQGVAGANVLTF. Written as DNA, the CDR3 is TGCAGTGCTAGAAGGTGGGGACAGGGGGTAGCTGGGGCCAACGTCCTGACTTTC.

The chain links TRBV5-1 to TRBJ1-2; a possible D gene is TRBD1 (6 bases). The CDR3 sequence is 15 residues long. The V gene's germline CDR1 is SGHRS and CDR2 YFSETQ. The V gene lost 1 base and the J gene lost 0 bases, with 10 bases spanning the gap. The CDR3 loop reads CASSLRSGANYGYTF. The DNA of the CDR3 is TGCGCCAGCAGCTTGAGGTCAGGGGCTAACTATGGCTACACCTTC.

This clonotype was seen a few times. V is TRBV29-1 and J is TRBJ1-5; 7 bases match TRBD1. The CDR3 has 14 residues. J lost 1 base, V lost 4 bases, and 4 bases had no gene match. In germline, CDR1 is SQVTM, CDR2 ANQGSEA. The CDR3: CSVGGRGSNQPQHF. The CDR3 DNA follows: TGCAGCGTTGGAGGCAGGGGGAGCAATCAGCCCCAGCATTTT.

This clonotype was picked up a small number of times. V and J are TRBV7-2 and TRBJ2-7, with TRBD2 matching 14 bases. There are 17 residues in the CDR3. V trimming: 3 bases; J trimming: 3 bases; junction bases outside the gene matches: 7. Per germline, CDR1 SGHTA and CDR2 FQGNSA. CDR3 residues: CASSLGLAGERGYEQYF. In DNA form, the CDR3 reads TGTGCCAGCAGCTTGGGACTAGCGGGAGAGAGGGGCTACGAGCAGTACTTC.

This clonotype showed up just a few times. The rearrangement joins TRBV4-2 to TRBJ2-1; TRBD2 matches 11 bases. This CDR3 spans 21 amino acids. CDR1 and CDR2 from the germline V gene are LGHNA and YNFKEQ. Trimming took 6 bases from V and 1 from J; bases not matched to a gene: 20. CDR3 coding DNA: TGTGCCAGCAGTTCCCACAACGGGCTAGCGGGGGGCTCCATTTCCTACAATGAGCAGTTCTTC. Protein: CASSSHNGLAGGSISYNEQFF.

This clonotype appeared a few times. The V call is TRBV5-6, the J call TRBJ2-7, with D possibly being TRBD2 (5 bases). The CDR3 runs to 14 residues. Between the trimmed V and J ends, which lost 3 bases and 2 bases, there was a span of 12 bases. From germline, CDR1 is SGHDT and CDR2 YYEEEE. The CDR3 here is CASSSGGRPYEQYF. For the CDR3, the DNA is TGTGCCAGCAGCTCCGGCGGGCGCCCCTACGAGCAGTACTTC.

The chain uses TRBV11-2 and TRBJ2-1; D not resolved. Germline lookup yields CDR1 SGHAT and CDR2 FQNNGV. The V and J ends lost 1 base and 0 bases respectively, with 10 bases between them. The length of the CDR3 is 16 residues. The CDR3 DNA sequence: TGTGCCAGCAGCTTAGGCGTCGCGGTCTCCTACAATGAGCAGTTCTTC. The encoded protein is CASSLGVAVSYNEQFF.

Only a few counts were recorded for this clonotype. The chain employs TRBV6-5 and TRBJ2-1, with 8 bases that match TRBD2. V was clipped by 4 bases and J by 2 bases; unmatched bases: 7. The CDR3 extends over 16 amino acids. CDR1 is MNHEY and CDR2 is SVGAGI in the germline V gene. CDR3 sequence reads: CASSSLAGFPYNEQFF. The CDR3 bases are TGTGCCAGCAGTTCCTTAGCGGGGTTCCCCTACAATGAGCAGTTCTTC.

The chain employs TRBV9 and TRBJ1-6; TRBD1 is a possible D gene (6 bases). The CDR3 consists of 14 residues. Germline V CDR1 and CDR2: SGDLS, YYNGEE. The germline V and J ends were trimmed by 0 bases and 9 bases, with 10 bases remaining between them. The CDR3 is CASSVDRAGSPLHF. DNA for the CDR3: TGTGCCAGCAGCGTAGACAGGGCAGGTTCACCCCTCCACTTT.

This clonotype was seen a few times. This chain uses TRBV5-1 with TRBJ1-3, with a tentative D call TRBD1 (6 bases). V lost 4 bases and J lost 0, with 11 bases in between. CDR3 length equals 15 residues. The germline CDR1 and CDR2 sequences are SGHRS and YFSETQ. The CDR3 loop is CASSDDRSSGNTIYF. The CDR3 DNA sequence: TGCGCCAGCAGCGATGACAGGAGCTCTGGAAACACCATATATTTT.

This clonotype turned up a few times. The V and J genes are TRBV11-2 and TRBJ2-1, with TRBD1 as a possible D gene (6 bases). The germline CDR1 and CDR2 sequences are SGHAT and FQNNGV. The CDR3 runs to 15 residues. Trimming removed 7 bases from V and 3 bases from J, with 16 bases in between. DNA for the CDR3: TGTGCCAGCACCCCCGGACAGACGTACTACAATGAGCAGTTCTTC. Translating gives CASTPGQTYYNEQFF.

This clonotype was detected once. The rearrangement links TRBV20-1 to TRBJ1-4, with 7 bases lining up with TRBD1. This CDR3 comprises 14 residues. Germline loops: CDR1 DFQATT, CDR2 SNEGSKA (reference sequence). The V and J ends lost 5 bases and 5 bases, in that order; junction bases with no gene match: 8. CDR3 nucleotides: TGCAGTGCTTACCGGACAGGCTGGAATGAAAAACTGTTTTTT. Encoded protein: CSAYRTGWNEKLFF.

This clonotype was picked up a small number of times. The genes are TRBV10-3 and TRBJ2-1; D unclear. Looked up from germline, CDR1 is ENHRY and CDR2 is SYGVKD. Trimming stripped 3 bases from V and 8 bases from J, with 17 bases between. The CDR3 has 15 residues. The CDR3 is CAISDPGLQLDEQFF. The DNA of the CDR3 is TGTGCCATCAGTGATCCGGGCCTACAACTGGATGAGCAGTTCTTC.

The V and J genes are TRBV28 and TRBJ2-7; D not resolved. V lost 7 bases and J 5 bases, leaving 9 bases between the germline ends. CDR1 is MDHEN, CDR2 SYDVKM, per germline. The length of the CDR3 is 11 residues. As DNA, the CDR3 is TGTGCCAGCACCATTTACGACGAGCAGTACTTC. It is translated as CASTIYDEQYF.

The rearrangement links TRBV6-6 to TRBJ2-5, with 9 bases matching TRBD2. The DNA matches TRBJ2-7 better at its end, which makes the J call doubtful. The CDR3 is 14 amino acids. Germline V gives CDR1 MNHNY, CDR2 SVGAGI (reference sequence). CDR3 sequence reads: CASSYPGLAGEQYF. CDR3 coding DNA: TGTGCCAGCAGTTACCCGGGACTAGCTGGCGAGCAGTACTTC.

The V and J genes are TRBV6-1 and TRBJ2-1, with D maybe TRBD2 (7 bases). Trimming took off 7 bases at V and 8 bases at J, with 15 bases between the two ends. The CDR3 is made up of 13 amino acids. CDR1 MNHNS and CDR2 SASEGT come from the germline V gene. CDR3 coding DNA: TGTGCCAGCACGGGGGGCATTTGGGATGAGCAGTTCTTC. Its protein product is CASTGGIWDEQFF.

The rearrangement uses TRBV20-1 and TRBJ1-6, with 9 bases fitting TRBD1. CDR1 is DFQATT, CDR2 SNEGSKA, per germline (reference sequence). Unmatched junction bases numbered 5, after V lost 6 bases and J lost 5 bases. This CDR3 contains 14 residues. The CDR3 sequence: CSAPDRGDNSPLHF. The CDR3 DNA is TGCAGTGCACCGGACAGGGGTGATAATTCACCCCTCCACTTT.

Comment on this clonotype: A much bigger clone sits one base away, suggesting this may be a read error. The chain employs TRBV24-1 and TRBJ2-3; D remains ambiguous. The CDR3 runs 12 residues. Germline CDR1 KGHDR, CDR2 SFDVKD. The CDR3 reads CATSGDTVTQYF. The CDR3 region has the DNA TGTGCCACCAGTGGTGACACAGTTACGCAGTATTTT.